This paragraph covers one T cell receptor beta chain sequence. Its target is not known. CD4+ T cells were isolated untouched, about 98% pure. Some clones are missing from TCRdb's copy, which holds only in-frame ones; the method was immunoSEQ multiplex PCR. The table records about 73,000 clones, about four fifths of them present only once. The source of the sample is a study of T cell repertoires and HLA-DP antigens. About the study: Pre-culture CD4+ samples used roughly 1,100 ng DNA versus around 230 ng for CD137+CD4+ sorts.

Study outcomes and limitations: Previously undetected clones averaged roughly 40% and 52% against the two alleles respectively.

Material for sequencing was CD4+ T cells from PBMCs. The TCR sequence derives from a man in his fifties or sixties in good health and CMV-seronegative.

CDR3 in DNA: TGTGCCAGCACCCTAGTTGGGGGGGGCCCCTCACCCCTCCACTTT. Residues: CASTLVGGGPSPLHF. J is TRBJ1-6 and V is TRBV11-2; tentative D call: TRBD1 (6 bases). This CDR3 has 15 residues. Trimming left V 7 bases short and J 10 bases short, with 20 bases between. CDR1 and CDR2 (germline): SGHAT, FQNNGV.